This TCR beta chain derives from a study of T-cell reconstitution after alpha-beta-depleted transplantation in children. Using unique molecular identifiers, the investigators prepared the TCRbeta library. Each CDR3 protein is one row after TCRdb ran MiXCR on the PCR reads. The sample lists hundreds of thousands of distinct CDR3 sequences, 13% occurring once. This clonotype was recorded at least ten times. This material consisted of PBMCs, mostly from graft donor cells, taken 360 days after TCRalphabeta/CD19-depleted stem cell transplant. The receptor was derived from a male patient younger than 18 who had a stem cell transplant for acute myeloid leukemia, so the T cells may come from the graft donor.

CDR3 in DNA: TGTGCCACCAGCAGTGACAGGGTGTGGACTGAAGCTTTCTTT. This sequence encodes CATSSDRVWTEAFF. The genes are TRBV15 and TRBJ1-1; TRBD1 matches 7 bases. Germline-derived CDR1 and CDR2 are LNHNV and YYDKDF (reference sequence). After removal of 3 bases from V and 5 bases from J, the junction contained 6 bases not matched to a gene. This CDR3 has 14 residues.